Included here is one TCR beta chain sequence, with context. Preparation of the TCRbeta library involved a method that used unique molecular identifiers. TCRdb processed the PCR reads anew with MiXCR; each CDR3 protein has one entry. The table has 450,000 to 700,000 distinct CDR3 sequences, 27% seen once. V gave up 0 bases and J gave up 4 bases, with 9 bases separating them. Germline V gene lookup returns CDR1 DFQATT and CDR2 SNEGSKA (reference sequence). This CDR3 spans 13 amino acids. The data were obtained in a study of T-cell reconstitution after alpha-beta-depleted transplantation in children. The rearrangement uses TRBV20-1 and TRBJ2-5; D uncertain. Sequences were derived from PBMCs, sampled before TCRalphabeta/CD19-depleted stem cell transplant. The sequence derives from a boy in the first two years of life with Wiskott-Aldrich syndrome, due to receive a stem cell transplant. The CDR3 DNA is TGCAGTGCTAGAGAGTCCCGCGTAGAGACCCAGTACTTC. It specifies CSARESRVETQYF.